This TCR beta chain came from a study of T cell repertoires in cytomegalovirus infection. General observations from the study: Carriers of CMV and the relevant HLA type were discriminated by public TCR beta frequency.

The germline V gene encodes CDR1 MNHEY and CDR2 SMNVEV (reference sequence). V lost 5 bases and J 3 bases, leaving 8 bases between the germline ends. The CDR3 covers 13 residues. TCRdb re-derived calls from the reads in MiXCR, one entry per CDR3 protein. The top ten clones hold more than 15% of a sample with more than 140,000 distinct CDR3 sequences, roughly 6.5% of them seen once. As regards this clonotype: Its cognate antigen is unknown.

This chain connects TRBV27 to TRBJ1-5, with TRBD1 as a possible D gene (5 bases). What was sequenced was PBMCs. The source is a human donor in good health (CMV status not recorded). Some clones in this sample may be carry-over from other donors' samples. The CDR3 loop is CASSGAYNQPQHF. The CDR3 nucleotides read TGTGCCAGCAGTGGGGCTTACAATCAGCCCCAGCATTTT.